This TCR beta chain was identified in a study of shared clonotypes between healthy human individuals. About the study: A couple of women and three men aged 18 to 49 served as donors. The study's findings and limits: Clonotype sharing among donors was thought likely to change with sequencing depth.

The donor cohort consisted entirely of Caucasian adults residing in Nashville, Tennessee. Genomic DNA belonging to each subset was distributed in equal measure over several immunoSEQ plates. Generated by immunoSEQ multiplex PCR, the TCRdb table keeps only in-frame clones and is missing some. Counted here are over 400,000 clones, approximately 84% occurring once; the ten biggest clones make up about 13%. With regard to this clone: Antigen unknown.

After removal of 4 bases from V and 2 bases from J, the junction contained 4 bases not matched to a gene. The germline CDR1 and CDR2 sequences are LNHDA and SQIVND (reference sequence). The CDR3 is made up of 16 amino acids. Sequenced: PBMCs. This sequence was found in a woman aged 40 to 50 in good health. Some clones in this sample may be carry-over from other donors' samples. V gene TRBV19 combines with J gene TRBJ2-3, with 12 bases identical to TRBD2. CDR3: CASSTTSGSSTDTQYF. CDR3 nucleotide sequence: TGTGCCAGTAGTACGACTAGCGGGAGTTCCACAGATACGCAGTATTTT.